A selection of T cell receptor beta chains follows, all from one sample in a study of OX40 agonist ivuxolimab in advanced cancers. Here immunoSEQ multiplex PCR was the method, and the copy in TCRdb shows in-frame clones only, minus some. Seen here are approximately 25,000 clones, roughly 90% observed once, and the top ten hold around 31%. Source: CD4+ or CD8+ T cells sorted from blood, taken in a trial of the OX40 agonist ivuxolimab. The receptors stem from an adult with an advanced solid tumor such as melanoma, head and neck, liver or kidney cancer. CDR3s include the opening cysteine and the closing phenylalanine or tryptophan. A D gene is named only where the DNA matches it firmly. Where a row states a size, it is once, few, many or the class of an expanded clone; other rows omit it.

TRBJ2-7	NA	TRBV2	NA	TGTGCCAGCAGTGAGGGACGGACGTACGAGCAGTACTTC	CASSEGRTYEQYF
TRBJ2-7	NA	TRBV27	NA	TGTGCCAGCAGTTTATTTACCGAGCAATACTTC	CASSLFTEQYF
TRBJ2-7	NA	TRBV5-1	NA	TGCGCCAGCAGCTTGGTCCAACAGGGCTACGAGCAGTACTTC	CASSLVQQGYEQYF
TRBJ2-7	TRBD1	TRBV19	NA	TGTGCCAGTAGTATCCGACAGGGGGGACGAACCTACGAGCAGTACTTC	CASSIRQGGRTYEQYF
TRBJ2-4	NA	TRBV6-1	NA	TGTGCCAGCAGTGAATATATACAGGTTGATGTGCGGTACATTCAGTACTTC	CASSEYIQVDVRYIQYF
TRBJ1-6	NA	TRBV7-8	NA	TGTGCCAGCACCCGATGGCAGGGTGAATCACCCCTCCACTTT	CASTRWQGESPLHF
TRBJ2-6	NA	TRBV4-1	NA	TGCGCCAGCAGCGTCCTCAGGGATCCCGTCCTGACTTTC	CASSVLRDPVLTF
TRBJ1-1	NA	TRBV7-3	NA	TGTGCCAGCAGCCGGGGATTCATGAACACTGAAGCTTTCTTT	CASSRGFMNTEAFF
TRBJ2-2	TRBD1	TRBV2	NA	TGTGCCAGCAGCGAACCCGGGACAGCCAGAACCGGGGAGCTGTTTTTT	CASSEPGTARTGELFF
TRBJ2-1	TRBD1	TRBV28	NA	TGTGCCAGCAGTTTCAGGGGGCTTCGGTCCTACAATGAGCAGTTCTTC	CASSFRGLRSYNEQFF
TRBJ1-6	TRBD1	TRBV10-3	NA	TGTGCCATCAGTGAGACTGGACAGGGGGCTTTTAATTCACCCCTCCACTTT	CAISETGQGAFNSPLHF
TRBJ2-1	TRBD2	TRBV9	NA	TGTGCCAGCAGCGTGCCCTTAGCGGGAGGCAGCAATGAGCAGTTCTTC	CASSVPLAGGSNEQFF
TRBJ2-1	TRBD1	TRBV7-9	NA	TGTGCCAGCAGCTATCCGGGACAGGGTTATGATGAGCAGTTCTTC	CASSYPGQGYDEQFF
TRBJ1-2	NA	TRBV2	NA	TGTGCCAGCACCGCCGAAGGAGGCTACACCTTC	CASTAEGGYTF
TRBJ1-2	NA	TRBV28	few	TGTGCCAGCAGTTTCCCTTCAGGGGAATACTATGGCTACACCTTC	CASSFPSGEYYGYTF
TRBJ1-2	NA	TRBV27	NA	TGTGCCACCTCACAACGGGGGGCGCTTTTCTATGGCTACACCTTC	CATSQRGALFYGYTF
TRBJ1-2	NA	TRBV6-5	NA	TGTGCCACCCCGGACACCAACTATGGCTACACCTTC	CATPDTNYGYTF
TRBJ1-2	TRBD1	TRBV5-1	NA	TGCGCCAGCAGCTTGGGGACAGGGGTCCACTATGGCTACACCTTC	CASSLGTGVHYGYTF
TRBJ2-1	TRBD2	TRBV11-3	few	TGTGCCAGCAGCCCATCTAGCGGGAGTTCGGGGAATGAGCAGTTCTTC	CASSPSSGSSGNEQFF
TRBJ1-2	NA	TRBV6-1	NA	TGTGCCAGCAGGAGGGGGGGGTATGGCTACACCTTC	CASRRGGYGYTF
TRBJ2-7	TRBD2	TRBV9	NA	TGTGCCAGCAGCGTAGGCCTAGCGGGGTCCTACGAGCAGTACTTC	CASSVGLAGSYEQYF
TRBJ2-1	NA	TRBV18	NA	TGTGCCAGCTCACCACCATCTGGTCTCTACTACAATGAGCAGTTCTTC	CASSPPSGLYYNEQFF
TRBJ2-1	TRBD2	TRBV7-6	NA	TGTGCCAGCAGCGAGGGACTAAGGGAGCAGTTCTTC	CASSEGLREQFF
TRBJ2-2	NA	TRBV19	NA	TGTGCCAGTAGTATAGCAGGGGTTAGGGAGCTGTTTTTT	CASSIAGVRELFF
TRBJ2-1	NA	TRBV15	NA	TGTGCCACCAGCCTTTGGGCCCTTGGGCTCAATGAGCAGTTCTTC	CATSLWALGLNEQFF
TRBJ2-5	NA	TRBV5-4	NA	TGTGCCAGCAGCTCCCCGGGATACCCCCAAGAGAGCCAGTACTTC	CASSSPGYPQESQYF
TRBJ2-7	NA	TRBV15	NA	TGTGCCACCAGCAGAGATAAAGACGGAAACTCCTACGAGCAGTACTTC	CATSRDKDGNSYEQYF
TRBJ2-6	TRBD1	TRBV19	NA	TGTGCCAGTAGTATAGCGCCGACAGGGTACTCTGGGGCCAACGTCCTGACTTTC	CASSIAPTGYSGANVLTF
TRBJ1-5	TRBD1	TRBV5-1	NA	TGCGCCAGCAGCTCGGGACAGGGCGGCAATCAGCCCCAGCATTTT	CASSSGQGGNQPQHF
TRBJ2-5	NA	TRBV9	NA	TGTGCCAGCAGCGTAGAGGACAGTCTTCAAGAGACCCAGTACTTC	CASSVEDSLQETQYF
TRBJ2-7	TRBD1	TRBV29-1	NA	TGCAGCGTTGTATTCCAGGACAGGTACTACGAGCAGTACTTC	CSVVFQDRYYEQYF
TRBJ2-5	TRBD2	TRBV15	NA	TGTGCCACCAGCAGAGTAGGGAGGGGCGGGAGGATGCAAGAGACCCAGTACTTC	CATSRVGRGGRMQETQYF
TRBJ2-7	TRBD1	TRBV5-1	NA	TGCGCCAGTAGGCACTCGACAGGGACGTCTGAGCAGTACTTC	CASRHSTGTSEQYF
TRBJ2-2	NA	TRBV18	NA	TGTGCCAGCTCACCCCCCTCCTCCACCGGGGAGCTGTTTTTT	CASSPPSSTGELFF
TRBJ1-1	NA	TRBV28	NA	TGTGCCAGCAGTTTTCCCCGGGGGGACTTTGAAGCTTTCTTT	CASSFPRGDFEAFF
TRBJ2-7	NA	TRBV27	few	TGTGCCAGCAGTAGTGGGCACGAGCAGTACTTC	CASSSGHEQYF
TRBJ1-4	NA	TRBV7-9	once	TGTGCCAGCAGCAACTCCCGGGACGCGGACGGGCGTGAAAAACTGTTTTTT	CASSNSRDADGREKLFF
TRBJ2-7	NA	TRBV19	NA	TGTGCCAGTAGTAACGGCCACAATTACGAGCAGTACTTC	CASSNGHNYEQYF
TRBJ2-3	NA	TRBV21-1	NA	TGTGCCAGCAGCAAAGGAAGCACAGATACGCAGTATTTT	CASSKGSTDTQYF
TRBJ1-4	NA	TRBV5-1	few	TGCGCCAGCAGCAGGACGGCAACTAATGAAAAACTGTTTTTT	CASSRTATNEKLFF
TRBJ2-7	TRBD2	TRBV9	medium-sized	TGTGCCAGCAGCGTACGTACTAGCGGGAGTGAAGAGCAGTACTTC	CASSVRTSGSEEQYF
TRBJ1-5	NA	TRBV18	NA	TGTGCCAGCTCCCAGCAGTCGGAGGCCAATCAGCCCCAGCATTTT	CASSQQSEANQPQHF
TRBJ2-7	TRBD1	TRBV18	NA	TGTGCCAGCTCACCACGTCTATTCCGACAGGGGGAGAACGAGCAGTACTTT	CASSPRLFRQGENEQYF
TRBJ1-5	NA	TRBV7-9	few	TGTGCCAGCTCAACGGGGAGTGGGAATCAGCCCCAGCATTTT	CASSTGSGNQPQHF
TRBJ2-1	NA	TRBV4-2	NA	TGTGCCAGCAGCCAAGAGGGTGGGGGAGGCAATGAGCAGTTCTTC	CASSQEGGGGNEQFF
TRBJ2-7	NA	TRBV28	NA	TGTGCCAGCACCCTAAAGCTACCCCCCTACGAGCAGTACTTC	CASTLKLPPYEQYF
TRBJ1-5	NA	TRBV28	NA	TGTGCCAGCAGCTTGAGGGTAGGTAATCAGCCCCAGCATTTT	CASSLRVGNQPQHF
TRBJ2-7	NA	TRBV2	NA	TGTGCCACACGAAGAAGGGGCTACGAGCAGTACTTC	CATRRRGYEQYF
TRBJ1-1	NA	TRBV28	NA	TGTGCCAGCAGTTTAGAGCAAGGGGTGGCCACTGAAGCTTTCTTT	CASSLEQGVATEAFF
TRBJ2-7	TRBD1	TRBV7-6	NA	TGTGCCAGCAGCGGGGACAGTTACTACGAGCAGTACTTC	CASSGDSYYEQYF
TRBJ2-1	NA	TRBV4-1	NA	TGCGCCAGCAGCCTGGCGGGGGCGAATGAGCAGTTCTTC	CASSLAGANEQFF
TRBJ1-2	NA	TRBV27	NA	TGTGCCAGCGGGACTGGAGGAGGCTACACCTTC	CASGTGGGYTF
TRBJ2-2	NA	TRBV27	NA	TGTGCCAGCAGTTCCTCGCCGGGACACACCGGGGAGCTGTTTTTT	CASSSSPGHTGELFF